This T cell receptor beta chain was observed in a study of blood T cell repertoires in COVID-19. About the study: Specimens from acute and convalescent COVID-19 originated in the United States, Italy and Spain. PBMCs, B-cell-depleted T cells, or T cells were the source of the cDNA or gDNA that made up the material.

Germline CDR1 and CDR2: SGHRS and YFSETQ. Trimming removed 4 bases at V and 4 bases at J, with 17 bases between. The CDR3 consists of 15 residues. Source study methods: Counts of nucleated cells, estimated from reference gene primer amplification, were obtained. Sequencing was performed with immunoSEQ multiplex PCR; in TCRdb, only in-frame clones are kept and a portion is missing. V, J and clone size are taken as reported in that table, and D and trimming were inferred from the DNA itself. The table has fewer than 250,000 clones, about 88% seen once; the top ten hold approximately 0.89%. The count of this clone is one.

Sequencing input: peripheral blood. This chain uses TRBV5-1 with TRBJ1-1, with D unresolved. This TCR came from a man between 40 and 49 years old with acute or convalescent COVID-19. Here the CDR3 reads CASSPGLGRVTEAFF. Here the CDR3 DNA reads TGCGCCAGCAGCCCCGGGCTGGGGAGGGTCACTGAAGCTTTCTTT.